A single sample gave rise to the 20 T cell receptor beta chains below, sequenced in a study of blood T cell repertoires in COVID-19. TCRdb's table, derived via immunoSEQ multiplex PCR, lists solely in-frame clones and lacks some. The table includes tens of thousands of clones, around 84% detected once. The sequenced material came from peripheral blood. All receptors come from a woman older than 75 in a cohort sampled during active or convalescent COVID-19.

This chain uses TRBV24-1 with TRBJ2-1, with D possibly matching TRBD2 (6 bases). Per germline, CDR1 KGHDR and CDR2 SFDVKD. This CDR3 region has 14 residues. Trimming took 6 bases from V and 0 from J, leaving 8 bases between them. The CDR3 sequence: CATSQGGSYNEQFF. CDR3 DNA: TGTGCCACCAGTCAGGGAGGCTCCTACAATGAGCAGTTCTTC.

The CDR3 DNA reads as TGTGCCAGTAGTGATTCCGGGACAGGGTTTACTGAAGCTTTCTTT. Translated, it gives CASSDSGTGFTEAFF. The rearrangement joins TRBV19 to TRBJ1-1; TRBD1 agrees at 9 bases. CDR3 length equals 15 residues. After removal of 5 bases from V and 5 bases from J, the junction contained 9 bases not matched to a gene. CDR1 and CDR2 from the germline V gene are LNHDA and SQIVND (reference sequence).

The rearrangement uses TRBV3-1 (or the pseudogene TRBV3-2) and TRBJ1-2, with 10 bases matching TRBD1. This CDR3 has 13 residues. Germline CDR1 and CDR2: LGHDT and YNNKEL (reference sequence). V was clipped by 2 bases and J by 7 bases; unmatched bases: 1. The chain's CDR3 is CASSQRTGGGYTF. The CDR3 DNA reads as TGTGCCAGCAGCCAAAGGACAGGGGGTGGCTACACCTTC.

The chain links TRBV19 to TRBJ1-1; D is uncertain. V was shortened by 6 bases and J by 2 bases, with 10 bases between the two germline ends. Germline values: CDR1 LNHDA, CDR2 SQIVND (reference sequence). There are 13 residues in the CDR3. CDR3 region: CASRPGLNTEAFF. In nucleotides, the CDR3 is TGTGCCAGTAGGCCCGGTCTAAACACTGAAGCTTTCTTT.

The chain has TRBV7-6 and TRBJ1-6, with 8 bases aligning to TRBD1. Germline V gene lookup returns CDR1 SGHVS and CDR2 FNYEAQ. The CDR3 length is 16 residues. V trimming: 5 bases; J trimming: 6 bases; junction bases outside the gene matches: 9. The CDR3 nucleotides are TGTGCCAGCAGCCTAAGCACCGGACAGGGTAATTCACCCCTCCACTTT. Residues: CASSLSTGQGNSPLHF. Together with reference TRBV7-6 and TRBJ1-6, the CDR3 gives the full variable domain: GAGVSQSPRYKVTKRGQDVALRCDPISGHVSLYWYRQALGQGPEFLTYFNYEAQQDKSGLPNDRFSAERPEGSISTLTIQRTEQRDSAMYRCASSLSTGQGNSPLHFGNGTRLTVT.

CDR3 coding DNA: TGTGCCAGCTCAACTTCAGGGGGCGAAAACTATGGCTACACCTTC. This codes for CASSTSGGENYGYTF. The chain uses TRBV18 and TRBJ1-2, with 8 bases lining up with TRBD1. With V trimmed by 5 bases and J by 2 bases, 7 bases remained unmatched. From germline, CDR1 is KGHSH and CDR2 LQKENI. The CDR3 contains 15 residues.

The CDR3 reads CASPGSYQPQHF. The CDR3 DNA sequence: TGTGCCAGCCCGGGGTCCTATCAGCCCCAGCATTTT. The rearrangement joins TRBV11-3 to TRBJ1-5, with unresolved D. Germline V CDR1 and CDR2: SGHNT, YENEEA. This CDR3 is 12 amino acids long. Trimming took off 8 bases at V and 5 bases at J, with 10 bases between the two ends.

This clone was detected many times. V gene TRBV30 combines with J gene TRBJ1-2, with TRBD1 identical over 12 bases. Germline V gene data show CDR1 as GTSNPN and CDR2 as SVGIG (reference sequence). The CDR3 contains 14 residues. Trimming cost V 3 bases and J 8 bases; bases outside gene matches: 7. This CDR3 reads CAWSPGQGARGYTF. In DNA form, the CDR3 reads TGTGCCTGGAGCCCGGGACAGGGGGCGCGAGGCTACACCTTC.

This clone has a single count. The CDR3: CASSSTVLAGHF. As DNA, the CDR3 is TGTGCCAGCAGTTCCACTGTCCTGGCGGGGCATTTT. V and J are TRBV28 and TRBJ1-5, with D hard to call. Trimming left V 4 bases short and J 15 bases short, with 16 bases between. Germline values: CDR1 MDHEN, CDR2 SYDVKM. This CDR3 spans 12 amino acids. Together with reference TRBV28 and TRBJ1-5, the CDR3 gives the full variable domain: DVKVTQSSRYLVKRTGEKVFLECVQDMDHENMFWYRQDPGLGLRLIYFSYDVKMKEKGDIPEGYSVSREKKERFSLILESASTNQTSMYLCASSSTVLAGHFGDGTRLSIL.

V gene TRBV30 combines with J gene TRBJ1-1; D is ambiguous. Germline V CDR1 and CDR2: GTSNPN, SVGIG (reference sequence). V lost 0 bases and J 1 base, leaving 6 bases between the germline ends. This CDR3 contains 13 residues. This CDR3 reads CAWSVSRNTEAFF. In DNA form, the CDR3 reads TGTGCCTGGAGTGTAAGTAGGAACACTGAAGCTTTCTTT.

The chain couples TRBV2 to TRBJ1-2; D is ambiguous. Germline V lookup: CDR1 SNHLY, CDR2 FYNNEI. The CDR3 sequence is 13 residues long. V lost 7 bases, J lost 0 bases, and 9 bases lay in between. CDR3 DNA: TGTGCCAGCAAGAGGGCTCCTAACTATGGCTACACCTTC. Translation: CASKRAPNYGYTF. Combining the CDR3 with reference TRBV2 and TRBJ1-2 gives the whole variable domain EPEVTQTPSHQVTQMGQEVILRCVPISNHLYFYWYRQILGQKVEFLVSFYNNEISEKSEIFDDQFSVERPDGSNFTLKIRSTKLEDSAMYFCASKRAPNYGYTFGSGTRLTVV.

V usage is TRBV23-1 and J usage is TRBJ2-7, with D unresolved. TRBV23-1 is an ORF for which the function is uncertain. CDR3 length: 13 amino acids. Between the trimmed V and J ends, which lost 2 bases and 0 bases, there was a span of 5 bases. CDR3 sequence (DNA): TGCGCCAGCAGTCAAGACAACTCCTACGAGCAGTACGTC. It yields the protein CASSQDNSYEQYV.

The rearrangement joins TRBV9 to TRBJ1-1, with 9 nucleotides matching TRBD1. Germline V gene lookup returns CDR1 SGDLS and CDR2 YYNGEE. The CDR3 has 15 amino acids. V trimming: 3 bases; J trimming: 2 bases; junction bases outside the gene matches: 5. This CDR3 is CASSAKQGANTEAFF. DNA for the CDR3: TGTGCCAGCAGCGCAAAACAGGGGGCAAACACTGAAGCTTTCTTT.

This rearrangement joins TRBV2 to TRBJ2-7, with a weak D call TRBD2 (6 bases). The germline V gene has CDR1 SNHLY and CDR2 FYNNEI. The ends were cut back, 3 bases at V and 1 base at J, with 19 bases in the middle. This CDR3 region has 17 residues. The CDR3 reads CASSDGGSWYFSYEQYF. In nucleotides, the CDR3 is TGTGCCAGCAGTGATGGAGGGTCGTGGTATTTTTCCTACGAGCAGTACTTC.

This sequence joins TRBV28 and TRBJ2-2, with D perhaps TRBD2 (6 bases). This CDR3 is 15 amino acids long. Germline assignment: CDR1 MDHEN and CDR2 SYDVKM. Deletions cut 5 bases from V and 3 bases from J, with 13 bases between. CDR3 amino acids: CASSQGLRDTGELFF. As DNA, the CDR3 is TGTGCCAGCAGTCAGGGACTGCGGGACACCGGGGAGCTGTTTTTT.

V is TRBV27 and J is TRBJ2-2; D is perhaps TRBD1 (6 bases). CDR1 MNHEY and CDR2 SMNVEV come from the germline V gene (reference sequence). The CDR3 length is 16 residues. The V end was cut by 0 bases, the J end by 5 bases, with 13 bases between. CDR3 protein: CASSLSLAGATGELFF. CDR3 coding DNA: TGTGCCAGCAGTTTATCCCTGGCAGGGGCTACCGGGGAGCTGTTTTTT.

The chain couples TRBV11-2 to TRBJ1-1; tentative D call: TRBD1 (6 bases). The CDR3 spans 15 residues. Germline V lookup: CDR1 SGHAT, CDR2 FQNNGV. Trimming stripped 5 bases from V and 0 bases from J, with 13 bases between. CDR3 residues: CASSRQESMNTEAFF. In DNA form, the CDR3 reads TGTGCCAGCAGCAGACAGGAGAGCATGAACACTGAAGCTTTCTTT.

The V and J genes are TRBV2 and TRBJ1-2, with D possibly being TRBD1 (6 bases). Germline-derived CDR1 and CDR2 are SNHLY and FYNNEI. The V end lost 6 bases, the J end lost 4 bases, and 15 bases lay between the germline ends. CDR3 length: 14 residues. CDR3 nucleotide sequence: TGTGCCAGCAGCCCAGGCCGGGACACCTATGGCTACACCTTC. It translates to CASSPGRDTYGYTF.

The chain carries TRBV5-1 and TRBJ1-3, with TRBD1 matching 9 bases. This CDR3 region has 14 residues. V shed 0 bases and J 7 bases; nucleotides not matched to a gene: 2. Germline values: CDR1 SGHRS, CDR2 YFSETQ. CDR3 sequence (DNA): TGCGCCAGCAGCTTGGGGACAGGGGCGAACACCATATATTTT. Its protein is CASSLGTGANTIYF.

The CDR3 is CASSLDLLAVGNNEQFF. DNA of the CDR3: TGTGCCAGCAGCTTAGACTTACTAGCGGTGGGCAACAATGAGCAGTTCTTC. The chain has TRBV11-2 and TRBJ2-1; 8 bases are shared with TRBD2. V lost 0 bases, J lost 5 bases, and 9 bases stayed unmatched. The germline V gene has CDR1 SGHAT and CDR2 FQNNGV. The CDR3 sequence is 17 residues long.